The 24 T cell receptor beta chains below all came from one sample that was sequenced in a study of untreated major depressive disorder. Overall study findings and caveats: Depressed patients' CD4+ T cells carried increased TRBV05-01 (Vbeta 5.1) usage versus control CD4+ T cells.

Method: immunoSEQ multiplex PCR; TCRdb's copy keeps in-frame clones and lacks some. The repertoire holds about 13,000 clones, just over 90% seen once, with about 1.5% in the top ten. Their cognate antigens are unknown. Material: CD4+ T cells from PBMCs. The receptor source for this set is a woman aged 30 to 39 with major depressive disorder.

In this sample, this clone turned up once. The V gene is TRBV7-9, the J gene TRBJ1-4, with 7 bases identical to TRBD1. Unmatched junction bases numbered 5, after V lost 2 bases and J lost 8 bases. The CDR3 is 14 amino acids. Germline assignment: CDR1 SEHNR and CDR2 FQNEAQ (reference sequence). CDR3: CASSLSRGNEKLFF. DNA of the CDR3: TGTGCCAGCAGCTTAAGCAGGGGGAACGAAAAACTGTTTTTT.

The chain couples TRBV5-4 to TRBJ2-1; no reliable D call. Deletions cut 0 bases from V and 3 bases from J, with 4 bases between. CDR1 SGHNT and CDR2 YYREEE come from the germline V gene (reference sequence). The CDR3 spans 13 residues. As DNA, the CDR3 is TGTGCCAGCAGCTTGGGACTCTACAATGAGCAGTTCTTC. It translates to CASSLGLYNEQFF.

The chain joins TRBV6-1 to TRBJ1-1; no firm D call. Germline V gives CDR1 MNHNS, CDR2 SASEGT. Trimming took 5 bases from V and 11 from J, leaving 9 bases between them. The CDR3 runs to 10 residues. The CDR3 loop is CASSNLGAFF. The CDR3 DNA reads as TGTGCCAGCAGTAACCTCGGGGCTTTCTTT.

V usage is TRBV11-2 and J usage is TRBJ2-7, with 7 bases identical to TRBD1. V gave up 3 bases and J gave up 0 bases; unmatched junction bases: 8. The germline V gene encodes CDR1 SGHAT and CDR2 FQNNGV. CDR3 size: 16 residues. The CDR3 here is CASSLGTGAHSYEQYF. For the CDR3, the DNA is TGTGCCAGCAGCTTGGGTACAGGGGCCCACTCCTACGAGCAGTACTTC. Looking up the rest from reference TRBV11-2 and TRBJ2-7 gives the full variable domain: EAGVAQSPRYKIIEKRQSVAFWCNPISGHATLYWYQQILGQGPKLLIQFQNNGVVDDSQLPKDRFSAERLKGVDSTLKIQPAKLEDSAVYLCASSLGTGAHSYEQYFGPGTRLTVT.

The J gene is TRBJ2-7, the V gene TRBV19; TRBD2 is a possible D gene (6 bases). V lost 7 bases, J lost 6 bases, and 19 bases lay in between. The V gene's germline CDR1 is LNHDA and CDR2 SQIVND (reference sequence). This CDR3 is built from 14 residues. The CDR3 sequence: CASNTGPAGFEQYF. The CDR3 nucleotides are TGTGCCAGTAACACTGGCCCCGCGGGGTTCGAGCAGTACTTC.

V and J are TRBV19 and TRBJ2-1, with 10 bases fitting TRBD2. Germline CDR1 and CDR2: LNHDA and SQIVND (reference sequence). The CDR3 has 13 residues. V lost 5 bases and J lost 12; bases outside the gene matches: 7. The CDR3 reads CASSAGTSVPQFF. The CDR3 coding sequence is TGTGCCAGTAGTGCCGGGACTAGCGTGCCGCAGTTCTTC.

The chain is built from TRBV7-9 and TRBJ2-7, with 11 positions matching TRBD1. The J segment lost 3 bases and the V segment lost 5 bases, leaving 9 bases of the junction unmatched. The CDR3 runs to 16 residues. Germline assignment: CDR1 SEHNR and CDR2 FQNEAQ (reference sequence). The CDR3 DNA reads TGTGCCAGCAGCCCACAACCGGGACAGGGGGACTACGAGCAGTACTTC. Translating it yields CASSPQPGQGDYEQYF. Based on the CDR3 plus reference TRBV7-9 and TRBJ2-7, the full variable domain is DTGVSQNPRHKITKRGQNVTFRCDPISEHNRLYWYRQTLGQGPEFLTYFQNEAQLEKSRLLSDRFSAERPKGSFSTLEIQRTEQGDSAMYLCASSPQPGQGDYEQYFGPGTRLTVT.

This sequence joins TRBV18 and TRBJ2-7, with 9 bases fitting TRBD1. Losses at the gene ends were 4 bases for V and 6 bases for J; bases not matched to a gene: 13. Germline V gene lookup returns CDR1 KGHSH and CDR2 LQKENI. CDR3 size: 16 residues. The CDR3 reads CASSLPGTGIYGEQYF. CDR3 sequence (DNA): TGTGCCAGCTCACTGCCCGGGACAGGGATATACGGCGAGCAGTACTTC.

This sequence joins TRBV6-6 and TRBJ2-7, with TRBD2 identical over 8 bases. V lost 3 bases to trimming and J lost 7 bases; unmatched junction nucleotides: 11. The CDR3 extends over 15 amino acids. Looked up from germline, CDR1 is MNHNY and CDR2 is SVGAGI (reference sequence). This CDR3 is CASSYSTSGSREQYF. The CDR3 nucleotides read TGTGCCAGCAGTTATAGCACTAGCGGTTCTCGAGAGCAGTACTTC.

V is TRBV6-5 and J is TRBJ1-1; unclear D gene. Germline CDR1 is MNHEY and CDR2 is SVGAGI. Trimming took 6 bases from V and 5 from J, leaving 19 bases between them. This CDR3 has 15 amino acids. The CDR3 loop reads CASSSLARVTTEAFF. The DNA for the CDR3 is TGTGCCAGCAGCTCCCTCGCCCGGGTGACAACTGAAGCTTTCTTT.

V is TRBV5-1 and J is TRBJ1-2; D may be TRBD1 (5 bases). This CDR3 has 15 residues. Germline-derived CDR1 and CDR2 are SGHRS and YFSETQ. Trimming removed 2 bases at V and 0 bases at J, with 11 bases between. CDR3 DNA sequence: TGCGCCAGCAGCTTCGGGACTCCCGCTAACTATGGCTACACCTTC. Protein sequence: CASSFGTPANYGYTF.

This CDR3 reads CASSYDTAGRATEAFF. CDR3 bases: TGCGCCAGCAGCTACGATACAGCGGGGCGAGCCACTGAAGCTTTCTTT. The chain links TRBV5-1 to TRBJ1-1; TRBD1 might be the D (5 bases). This CDR3 is built from 16 residues. Trimming left V 3 bases short and J 4 bases short, with 19 bases between. Germline V gene data show CDR1 as SGHRS and CDR2 as YFSETQ.

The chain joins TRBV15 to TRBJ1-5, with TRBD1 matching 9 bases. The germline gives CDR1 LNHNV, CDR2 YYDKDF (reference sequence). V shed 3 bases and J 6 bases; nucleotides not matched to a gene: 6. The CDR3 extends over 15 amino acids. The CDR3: CATSRDPGQGQPQHF. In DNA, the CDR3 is TGTGCCACCAGCAGGGACCCGGGACAGGGTCAGCCCCAGCATTTT.

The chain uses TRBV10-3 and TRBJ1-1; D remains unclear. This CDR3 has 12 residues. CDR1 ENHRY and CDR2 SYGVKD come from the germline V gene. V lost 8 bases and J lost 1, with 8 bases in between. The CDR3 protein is CAIARPNTEAFF. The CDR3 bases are TGTGCCATCGCCCGGCCGAACACTGAAGCTTTCTTT.

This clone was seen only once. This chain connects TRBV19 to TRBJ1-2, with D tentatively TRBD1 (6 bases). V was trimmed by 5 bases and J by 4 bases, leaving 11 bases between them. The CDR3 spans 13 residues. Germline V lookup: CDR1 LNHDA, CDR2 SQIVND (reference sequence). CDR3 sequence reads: CASSGTGSYGYTF. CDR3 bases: TGTGCCAGTAGTGGTACAGGGTCCTATGGCTACACCTTC.

The CDR3, as DNA: TGTGCCAGCAAGGGAGTGATGGTGATTGAGACCCAGTACTTC. Translating it yields CASKGVMVIETQYF. V is TRBV2 and J is TRBJ2-5; maybe TRBD2 (5 bases). This CDR3 contains 14 residues. The V gene lost 7 bases and the J gene lost 5 bases, with 17 bases spanning the gap. The germline gives CDR1 SNHLY, CDR2 FYNNEI.

The CDR3 nucleotides are TGTGCCGGAAACAGCGGTAGGCCTATCAATGAGCAGTTCTTC. Amino acids: CAGNSGRPINEQFF. J is TRBJ2-1 and V is TRBV30, with TRBD2 as a possible D gene (5 bases). Germline values: CDR1 GTSNPN, CDR2 SVGIG (reference sequence). Trimming left V 8 bases short and J 6 bases short, with 20 bases between. The CDR3 extends over 14 amino acids.

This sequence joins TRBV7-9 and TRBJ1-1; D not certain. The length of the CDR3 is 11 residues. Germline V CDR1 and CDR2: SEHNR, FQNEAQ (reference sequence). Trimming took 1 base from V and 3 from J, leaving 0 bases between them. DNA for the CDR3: TGTGCCAGCAGCTTAGACACTGAAGCTTTCTTT. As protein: CASSLDTEAFF.

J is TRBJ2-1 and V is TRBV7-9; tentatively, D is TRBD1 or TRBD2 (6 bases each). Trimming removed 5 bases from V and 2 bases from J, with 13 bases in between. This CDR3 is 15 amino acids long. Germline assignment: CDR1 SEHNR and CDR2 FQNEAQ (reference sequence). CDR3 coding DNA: TGTGCCAGCAGCCTACGGAGGGGGACCTACAATGAGCAGTTCTTC. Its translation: CASSLRRGTYNEQFF.

The DNA of the CDR3 is TGTGCCAGCAACAAGCCATCAGGGGGCAAAGAGACCCAGTACTTC. Its protein is CASNKPSGGKETQYF. The chain has TRBV11-3 and TRBJ2-5; 8 positions match TRBD1. Trimming cost V 7 bases and J 3 bases; bases outside gene matches: 10. Germline loops: CDR1 SGHNT, CDR2 YENEEA. The CDR3 extends over 15 amino acids.

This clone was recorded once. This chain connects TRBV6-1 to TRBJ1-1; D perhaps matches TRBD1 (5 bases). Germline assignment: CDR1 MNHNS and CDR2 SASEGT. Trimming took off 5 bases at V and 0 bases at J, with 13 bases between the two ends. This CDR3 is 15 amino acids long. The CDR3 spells CASSPRGTLNTEAFF. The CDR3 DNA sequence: TGTGCCAGCAGTCCGCGGGGGACCCTGAACACTGAAGCTTTCTTT.

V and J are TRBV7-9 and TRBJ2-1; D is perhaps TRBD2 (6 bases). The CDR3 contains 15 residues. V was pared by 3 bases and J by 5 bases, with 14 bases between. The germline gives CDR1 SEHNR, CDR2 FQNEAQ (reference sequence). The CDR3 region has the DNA TGTGCCAGCAGCTTTCTAGCGAGTACTAACAATGAGCAGTTCTTC. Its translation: CASSFLASTNNEQFF.

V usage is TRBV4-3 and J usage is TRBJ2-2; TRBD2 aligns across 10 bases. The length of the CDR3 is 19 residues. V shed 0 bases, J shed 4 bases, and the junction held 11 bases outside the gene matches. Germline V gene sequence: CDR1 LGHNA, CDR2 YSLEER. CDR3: CASSQEWSGRAVGTGELFF. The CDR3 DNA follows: TGCGCCAGCAGCCAAGAATGGAGCGGGAGGGCGGTTGGCACCGGGGAGCTGTTTTTT.

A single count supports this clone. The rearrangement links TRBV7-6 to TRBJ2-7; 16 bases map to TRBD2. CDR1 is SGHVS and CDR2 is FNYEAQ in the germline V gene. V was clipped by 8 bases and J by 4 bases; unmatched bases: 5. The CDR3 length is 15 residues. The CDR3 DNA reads TGTGCCAGCGCCCAGGGACTAGCGGGAGGGTACGAGCAGTACTTC. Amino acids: CASAQGLAGGYEQYF.